Shown below are 22 T cell receptor beta chains from a single sample sequenced in a study of Tregs in tolerant kidney transplant recipients. The repertoire was sequenced with immunoSEQ multiplex PCR; TCRdb's copy has only in-frame clones and lacks some. The sample consists of roughly 120,000 clones, around nine tenths of them appearing once. Material for sequencing was CD4+ T cells from blood. The origin of the receptors is a human donor in good health.

The V gene is TRBV25-1, the J gene TRBJ2-7; the D gene is possibly TRBD2 (6 bases). With 3 bases removed from V and 4 bases from J, the gap between germline ends came to 10 bases. The CDR3 runs 13 residues. Germline CDR1 is MGHDK and CDR2 is SYGVNS. DNA for the CDR3: TGTGCCAGCAGTGATGGAGGGAGGTACGAGCAGTACTTC. This sequence encodes CASSDGGRYEQYF.

The gene calls are TRBV21-1 and TRBJ1-1; the table names TRBD1, a call not compared with the DNA. TRBV21-1 is classified as a pseudogene. The CDR3 runs 16 residues. In nucleotides, the CDR3 is TGTGCCAGCAGCATGGACAGGGGAGAGGTGAACACTGAAGCTTTCTTT. Amino acid sequence: CASSMDRGEVNTEAFF.

The rearrangement links TRBV5-5 to TRBJ2-7; the match to TRBD2 covers 10 bases. The V gene end was trimmed by 1 base and the J gene end by 7 bases; junction bases not matched to a gene: 8. Germline assignment: CDR1 SGHKS and CDR2 YYEKEE (reference sequence). The CDR3 covers 15 residues. CDR3 sequence: CASSLQAGGLREQYF. DNA for the CDR3: TGTGCCAGCAGCTTGCAAGCGGGGGGGCTGAGGGAGCAGTACTTC.

The chain uses TRBV7-2 and TRBJ2-7, with TRBD2 matching over 8 bases. Germline V CDR1 and CDR2: SGHTA, FQGNSA. The length of the CDR3 is 15 residues. V shed 4 bases and J 3 bases; nucleotides not matched to a gene: 8. CDR3 nucleotides: TGTGCCAGCAGCTCCATTCGGGGGGGAGACTACGAGCAGTACTTC. This gives the protein CASSSIRGGDYEQYF.

This clone was observed a single time. The chain employs TRBV20-1 and TRBJ1-2; D gene ambiguous. The CDR3 sequence is 11 residues long. V lost 7 bases and J 2 bases, leaving 8 bases between the germline ends. The germline gives CDR1 DFQATT, CDR2 SNEGSKA (reference sequence). The CDR3 sequence: CSGEPNYGYTF. The CDR3 coding sequence is TGCAGTGGGGAGCCGAACTATGGCTACACCTTC.

The chain is built from TRBV7-9 and TRBJ2-3; 10 positions agree with TRBD1. J gave up 0 bases and V 5 bases, and 11 bases lay outside the gene matches. Germline-derived CDR1 and CDR2 are SEHNR and FQNEAQ (reference sequence). There are 18 residues in the CDR3. Written as DNA, the CDR3 is TGTGCCAGCAGCCCACTGACGGCGGGACAGGGGAGCACAGATACGCAGTATTTT. It encodes CASSPLTAGQGSTDTQYF.

V and J are TRBV5-1 and TRBJ1-6; 10 bases are shared with TRBD1. The CDR3 length is 17 residues. The J segment lost 8 bases and the V segment lost 0 bases, leaving 8 bases of the junction unmatched. Germline V gene sequence: CDR1 SGHRS, CDR2 YFSETQ. CDR3 residues: CASSLALTGGRDSPLHF. The CDR3 coding sequence is TGCGCCAGCAGCTTGGCCTTGACAGGGGGCAGAGATTCACCCCTCCACTTT.

The chain carries TRBV2 and TRBJ2-3; TRBD2 agrees at 13 bases. CDR3 size: 16 residues. Germline V gives CDR1 SNHLY, CDR2 FYNNEI. V lost 9 bases, J lost 2 bases, and 8 bases stayed unmatched. The CDR3: CARTLGLAGTTDTQYF. CDR3 in DNA: TGTGCCAGGACTCTGGGACTAGCGGGAACCACAGATACGCAGTATTTT.

The chain recombines TRBV5-6 with TRBJ1-1; tentative D call: TRBD1 (6 bases). The CDR3 consists of 17 residues. The V end was cut by 1 base, the J end by 0 bases, with 16 bases between. Germline CDR1 and CDR2: SGHDT and YYEEEE. CDR3 in DNA: TGTGCCAGCAGCTTGAACCCTACAGGGTTGGTGAACACTGAAGCTTTCTTT. Translating it yields CASSLNPTGLVNTEAFF.

This clone was recorded once. This rearrangement joins TRBV5-1 to TRBJ1-5; D unresolved. CDR1 and CDR2 from the germline V gene are SGHRS and YFSETQ. Trimming took off 2 bases at V and 5 bases at J, with 14 bases between the two ends. The CDR3 length is 15 residues. The CDR3 DNA sequence: TGCGCCAGCAGCTTTGGGCCCAGCGGGGATCAGCCCCAGCATTTT. Translating gives CASSFGPSGDQPQHF.

In its sample, this clone was seen once. The chain is built from TRBV11-2 and TRBJ2-3; TRBD2 aligns across 10 bases. Trimming at V came to 3 bases and at J to 3 bases, leaving 6 bases not matched to a gene. From germline, CDR1 is SGHAT and CDR2 FQNNGV. The CDR3 consists of 16 residues. Here the CDR3 DNA reads TGTGCCAGCAGCTTCGTTAGCGGGAGGAGGACAGATACGCAGTATTTT. It specifies CASSFVSGRRTDTQYF. Full variable domain (remainder filled in from reference TRBV11-2 and TRBJ2-3): EAGVAQSPRYKIIEKRQSVAFWCNPISGHATLYWYQQILGQGPKLLIQFQNNGVVDDSQLPKDRFSAERLKGVDSTLKIQPAKLEDSAVYLCASSFVSGRRTDTQYFGPGTRLTVL.

This rearrangement joins TRBV7-9 to TRBJ1-3, with 9 bases aligning to TRBD1. Trimming took 3 bases from V and 4 from J; bases not matched to a gene: 7. From germline, CDR1 is SEHNR and CDR2 FQNEAQ (reference sequence). The CDR3 covers 16 residues. CDR3 sequence reads: CASSFLGTGSGNTIYF. CDR3 nucleotides: TGTGCCAGCAGCTTTCTCGGGACAGGGAGCGGAAACACCATATATTTT. The variable domain in full, completed from reference TRBV7-9 and TRBJ1-3, reads DTGVSQNPRHKITKRGQNVTFRCDPISEHNRLYWYRQTLGQGPEFLTYFQNEAQLEKSRLLSDRFSAERPKGSFSTLEIQRTEQGDSAMYLCASSFLGTGSGNTIYFGEGSWLTVV.

In its sample, this clone was seen once. CDR3 residues: CASSPPGISYEQYF. The CDR3 nucleotides read TGTGCCAGCAGCCCCCCCGGGATCAGCTACGAGCAGTACTTC. V is TRBV28 and J is TRBJ2-7, with TRBD2 as a possible D gene (5 bases). The V gene lost 6 bases and the J gene lost 3 bases, with 15 bases spanning the gap. This CDR3 spans 14 amino acids. Looked up from germline, CDR1 is MDHEN and CDR2 is SYDVKM.

The V gene is TRBV9, the J gene TRBJ1-3, with 8 bases that match TRBD1. CDR1 SGDLS and CDR2 YYNGEE come from the germline V gene. V dropped 0 bases and J dropped 4; count of bases not matched to a gene: 9. This CDR3 contains 17 residues. The CDR3 is CASSVAGQGFSGNTIYF. The CDR3 DNA reads as TGTGCCAGCAGCGTAGCTGGACAGGGCTTCTCAGGAAACACCATATATTTT.

This rearrangement joins TRBV6-1 to TRBJ1-2, with 7 bases that match TRBD1. The CDR3 has 11 amino acids. Germline values: CDR1 MNHNS, CDR2 SASEGT. V lost 10 bases, J lost 7 bases, and 6 bases stayed unmatched. The CDR3 loop is CATRRGLGYTF. In DNA form, the CDR3 reads TGTGCCACCCGGAGGGGGCTTGGCTACACCTTC.

The table lists this clone with a few counts. This chain connects TRBV6-6 to TRBJ2-3; 10 bases align to TRBD2. Germline CDR1 reads MNHNY; CDR2 reads SVGAGI (reference sequence). CDR3 size: 16 residues. V lost 6 bases to trimming and J lost 5 bases; unmatched junction nucleotides: 11. CDR3 region: CASRRGLAEGKDTQYF. The CDR3, as DNA: TGTGCCAGCAGGCGAGGACTAGCGGAGGGGAAAGATACGCAGTATTTT.

The V and J genes are TRBV12-5 and TRBJ1-2; D may be TRBD1 (5 bases). Looked up from germline, CDR1 is LGHNT and CDR2 is FRNRAP. Trimming removed 5 bases at V and 7 bases at J, with 14 bases between. This CDR3 contains 13 residues. The CDR3 DNA reads as TGTGCTAGTGGTCCGATTGACGGGGGTGGCTACACCTTC. It is translated as CASGPIDGGGYTF. Combining the CDR3 with reference TRBV12-5 and TRBJ1-2 gives the whole variable domain DARVTQTPRHKVTEMGQEVTMRCQPILGHNTVFWYRQTMMQGLELLAYFRNRAPLDDSGMPKDRFSAEMPDATLATLKIQPSEPRDSAVYFCASGPIDGGGYTFGSGTRLTVV.

The V gene is TRBV5-1, the J gene TRBJ2-7; TRBD1 matches 7 bases. The V segment lost 0 bases and the J segment 4 bases; nucleotides outside the gene matches: 4. CDR3 size: 14 residues. Germline CDR1 reads SGHRS; CDR2 reads YFSETQ. The CDR3 DNA is TGCGCCAGCAGCTTGGCCGGGACAGAATACGAGCAGTACTTC. Its protein is CASSLAGTEYEQYF.

The table lists this clone with a count of one. The CDR3 protein is CASSEASGNTIYF. CDR3 coding DNA: TGTGCCAGCAGTGAGGCCTCTGGAAACACCATATATTTT. The chain combines TRBV2 with TRBJ1-3; D gene uncertain. Germline CDR1 reads SNHLY; CDR2 reads FYNNEI. The V and J ends lost 3 bases and 0 bases respectively, with 3 bases between them. The CDR3 is 13 residues long.

This chain links TRBV19 with TRBJ2-5; the D is unclear. Trimming cost V 5 bases and J 9 bases, with 22 bases left between them. The CDR3 runs 15 residues. Germline lookup yields CDR1 LNHDA and CDR2 SQIVND (reference sequence). CDR3: CASSSALTTSQAQYF. Here the CDR3 DNA reads TGTGCCAGTAGTTCGGCACTAACCACATCTCAAGCCCAGTACTTC.

The CDR3 sequence is CASSGPAWGVFGLETQYF. The DNA for the CDR3 is TGTGCCAGCAGCGGGCCCGCGTGGGGGGTTTTCGGTTTGGAGACCCAGTACTTC. This chain uses TRBV9 with TRBJ2-5; TRBD2 might be the D (6 bases). CDR3 length equals 18 residues. Germline V gives CDR1 SGDLS, CDR2 YYNGEE. The ends were cut back, 3 bases at V and 5 bases at J, with 26 bases in the middle. Full variable domain (remainder filled in from reference TRBV9 and TRBJ2-5): DSGVTQTPKHLITATGQRVTLRCSPRSGDLSVYWYQQSLDQGLQFLIQYYNGEERAKGNILERFSAQQFPDLHSELNLSSLELGDSALYFCASSGPAWGVFGLETQYFGPGTRLLVL.

The rearrangement links TRBV30 to TRBJ2-5; 7 nucleotides agree with TRBD2. Germline CDR1 is GTSNPN and CDR2 is SVGIG (reference sequence). The CDR3 extends over 15 amino acids. Losses at the gene ends were 2 bases for V and 5 bases for J; bases not matched to a gene: 11. Here the CDR3 reads CAWSFGLAEGETQYF. CDR3 nucleotides: TGTGCCTGGAGTTTTGGCCTAGCGGAGGGGGAGACCCAGTACTTC.